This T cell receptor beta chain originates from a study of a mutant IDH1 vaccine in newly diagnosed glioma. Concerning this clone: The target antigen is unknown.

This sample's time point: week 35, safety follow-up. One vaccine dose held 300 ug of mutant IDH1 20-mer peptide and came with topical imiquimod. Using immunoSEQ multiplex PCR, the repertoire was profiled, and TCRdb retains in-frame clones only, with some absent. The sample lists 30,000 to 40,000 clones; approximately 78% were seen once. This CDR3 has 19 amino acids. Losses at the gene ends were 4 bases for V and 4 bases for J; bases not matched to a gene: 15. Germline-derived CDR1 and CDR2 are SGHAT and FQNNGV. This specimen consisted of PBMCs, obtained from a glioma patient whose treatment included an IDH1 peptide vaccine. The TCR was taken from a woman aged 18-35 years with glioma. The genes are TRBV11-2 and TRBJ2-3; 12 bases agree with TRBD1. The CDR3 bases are TGTGCCAGCAGCTCGCCCCGGGACAGGGGGCTCTGGTCACCAGATACGCAGTATTTT. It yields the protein CASSSPRDRGLWSPDTQYF.